This T cell receptor beta chain was sequenced in a study of shared clonotypes between healthy human individuals. In the study overall: The people who gave samples were a couple of women and a few men aged 18 to 49.

With 6 bases removed from V and 1 base from J, the gap between germline ends came to 10 bases. Germline V gene sequence: CDR1 KGHSH, CDR2 LQKENI. The CDR3 contains 14 residues. Clones were sequenced by immunoSEQ multiplex PCR, and TCRdb holds only the in-frame ones, with some missing. The sample holds some 1.5 million clones, 95% to 97% seen once. This clonotype was sampled from a man in his thirties or forties in good health. The chain recombines TRBV18 with TRBJ1-3; D perhaps matches TRBD1 (5 bases). The specimen sequenced was naive CD4+ T cells sorted from blood. Described subset: CD45RA+ positively selected. The chain's CDR3 is CASSPGLSGNTIYF. The CDR3 nucleotides read TGTGCCAGCTCGCCGGGACTGTCTGGAAACACCATATATTTT.